This record covers a single TCR beta chain. Its recognized antigen is unknown. The input lacks base qualities; no much larger clone sits a single base away. The cysteine opens and the phenylalanine closes a CDR3 of 20 amino acids. The kept DNA is CDR3 alone, 60 bases in frame from the first base. Based on the germline V gene (reference sequence), the CDR1 and CDR2 sequences are MNHEY and SMNVEV. The V end gives up 2 bases and the J end 5 bases, leaving 19 bases in the junction not matched to a gene. Collaborating institutions collected whole blood in K2EDTA tubes following their own protocols. For TCRbeta analysis, collaborators shipped samples in one of three forms: frozen whole blood, isolated PBMCs, or DNA extracted from either of those sample types. TCRbeta CDR3 regions were amplified from genomic DNA using the immunoSEQ Assay, a bias-controlled multiplex PCR. Concerning the study's data processing: Within the assay, amplification of reference gene primers was used to estimate how many nucleated cells each sample contained. Sequence reads were collapsed and filtered to measure the absolute abundance of every unique TCRbeta CDR3 rearrangement. Productive Simpson clonality was computed per sample as the square root of Simpson's diversity index over productive rearrangements. TCRdb re-hosts the immuneACCESS table, in-frame sequences only. Its copies lack some clones; in the studies checked, an unresolved V gene accounts for under half of them, and the cause for the rest is not known. That table is the source of V, J and clone size, and D and trimming were worked out from the DNA. The sample data list 60,000 or so clones, and 90% of these were observed just once. The ten largest clonotypes hold approximately 8.3% of the sample.

The data belong to a study of blood T cell repertoires in COVID-19 (TCRdb year 2020). A note on the overall study: Collaborator samples came from the United States, Italy and Spain and covered acute and convalescent phases of COVID-19. The material from the prospective study consisted of cDNA or gDNA derived from T cells, B-cell-depleted T cells, or PBMCs. Deeply sampled blood TCRbeta repertoires from subjects exposed to, actively infected with, or recovered from COVID-19 were included in the dataset. A de-identified subject ID, COVID-19 status, age in years and sex were almost always included in the sample metadata. The repertoires were made available in a free public database intended to serve as a resource for research on the immune response to SARS-CoV-2. The samples were drawn from two sources: the first 160 participants of the ongoing ImmuneRACE study, and over 1,000 subjects contributed by 6 global collaborators. HLA class I and class II types, where available, came from metadata supplied by the sample provider rather than from assay-based typing.

Findings and caveats that apply to the study as a whole: The quantity of clinical and demographic metadata differed by source and by participant and was supplied without curation.

The receptor was derived from a human donor with active COVID-19. The donor label of this sample is uncertain. The sample taken for sequencing was peripheral blood. The sequence is built from TRBV27 and TRBJ2-5; TRBD1 matches 11 bases in the middle. The CDR3 region: CASSLRYPSRGQGAGETQYF. The base sequence is TGTGCCAGCAGTTTACGGTACCCCTCCCGAGGACAGGGGGCCGGGGAGACCCAGTACTTC.